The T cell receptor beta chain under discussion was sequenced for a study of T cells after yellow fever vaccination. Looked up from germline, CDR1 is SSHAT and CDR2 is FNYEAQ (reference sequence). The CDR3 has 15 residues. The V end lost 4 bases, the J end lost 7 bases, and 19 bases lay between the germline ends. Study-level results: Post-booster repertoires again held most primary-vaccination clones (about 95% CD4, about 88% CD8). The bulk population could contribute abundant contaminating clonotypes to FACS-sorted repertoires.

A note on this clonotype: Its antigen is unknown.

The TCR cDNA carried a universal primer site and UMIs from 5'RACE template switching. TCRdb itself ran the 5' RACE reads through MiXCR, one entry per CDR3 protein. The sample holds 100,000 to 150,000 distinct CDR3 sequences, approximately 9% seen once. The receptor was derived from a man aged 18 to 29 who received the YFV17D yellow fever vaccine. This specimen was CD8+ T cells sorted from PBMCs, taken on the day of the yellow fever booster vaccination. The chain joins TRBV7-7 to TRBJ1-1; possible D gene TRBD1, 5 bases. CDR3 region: CASSSRKKQGVEAFF. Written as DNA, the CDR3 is TGTGCCAGCAGCTCCAGGAAAAAACAAGGGGTTGAAGCTTTCTTT.